Given below is one T cell receptor beta chain in context. The junction does not match germline at one end; this may be a read error. The entry originates in a study of cytomegalovirus exposure and HLA in healthy donors. 60 Vbeta and 13 Jbeta primers were used in PCR. The protocol was immunoSEQ multiplex PCR, while the TCRdb copy is restricted to in-frame clones and leaves out a portion. The sample has about 200,000 clones. This CDR3 is 14 amino acids long. CDR1 SSHAT and CDR2 FNYEAQ come from the germline V gene (reference sequence). Sequenced: PBMCs. The V call is TRBV7-7, the J call TRBJ2-7; 7 nucleotides align to TRBD2. The sequence came from a girl aged 2-15 years in good health and CMV-seropositive. The CDR3: CASSPSAGVGEQYF. For the CDR3, the DNA is TGTGCTAGCAGCCCTTCGGCGGGAGTCGGCGAGCAGTACTTC.